This note documents a single TCR beta chain sequence. As yet, its antigen is unknown. The repertoire was sequenced with immunoSEQ multiplex PCR; TCRdb's copy has only in-frame clones and lacks some. The data show 2 million to 2.5 million clones, roughly 94% seen once. The record originates from a study of shared clonotypes between healthy human individuals. Deletions cut 2 bases from V and 5 bases from J, with 6 bases between. Germline V gene lookup returns CDR1 KGHSH and CDR2 LQKENI. The length of the CDR3 is 12 residues. Overall study results and limits: Estimated richness was generally greater in naive than memory subsets. How much donors shared clonotypes was expected to be affected by sequencing depth.

This TCR was sampled from a man aged 18-30 years in good health. The rearrangement links TRBV18 to TRBJ2-5; D remains unclear. The material sequenced was naive CD4+ T cells sorted from blood. Described subset: CD45RA+ positively selected. As DNA, the CDR3 is TGTGCCAGCTCACCAACTACGGAGACCCAGTACTTC. This translates into CASSPTTETQYF.